One sample yielded the 22 T cell receptor beta chains listed below, sequenced in a study of blood T cell repertoires in COVID-19. The protocol was immunoSEQ multiplex PCR, while the TCRdb copy is restricted to in-frame clones and leaves out a portion. The sample contains approximately 200,000 clones, roughly 82% of which appear only once. The sequencing sample was made of PBMCs or T cells enriched from blood (not recorded which). Source of these receptors: a man in his forties who had recovered from COVID-19.

The chain has TRBV19 and TRBJ1-5; possible D gene TRBD1, 5 bases. The CDR3 extends over 16 amino acids. Germline V CDR1 and CDR2: LNHDA, SQIVND (reference sequence). V lost 5 bases and J 3 bases, leaving 17 bases between the germline ends. The CDR3 here is CASSAIAGGYNQPQHF. For the CDR3, the DNA is TGTGCCAGTAGTGCTATAGCGGGGGGTTACAATCAGCCCCAGCATTTT.

This clone was found a few times. J is TRBJ1-6 and V is TRBV30; the D gene is possibly TRBD1 (6 bases). Trimming left V 0 bases short and J 5 bases short, with 14 bases between. Germline V gene lookup returns CDR1 GTSNPN and CDR2 SVGIG (reference sequence). This CDR3 contains 16 residues. This CDR3 reads CAWSVSRGSNNSPLHF. The DNA of the CDR3 is TGTGCCTGGAGTGTTTCCAGGGGAAGTAATAATTCACCCCTCCACTTT.

The table lists this clone with a count of one. The chain's CDR3 is CASSPYRDSPLHF. CDR3 DNA sequence: TGTGCCAGCAGCCCTTACAGAGATTCACCCCTCCACTTT. V gene TRBV14 combines with J gene TRBJ1-6; no clear D. Trimming shortened V by 4 bases and J by 8 bases, and 9 bases separated the two germline ends. Germline values: CDR1 SGHDN, CDR2 FVKESK. The length of the CDR3 is 13 residues.

The V gene is TRBV29-1, the J gene TRBJ2-1; TRBD2 matches 8 bases. Germline assignment: CDR1 SQVTM and CDR2 ANQGSEA. Trimming at V came to 6 bases and at J to 9 bases, leaving 7 bases not matched to a gene. The CDR3 totals 12 residues. CDR3 sequence reads: CSVVIAGFEQFF. For the CDR3, the DNA is TGCAGCGTCGTTATAGCGGGATTTGAGCAGTTCTTC.

V gene TRBV30 combines with J gene TRBJ1-4; no clear D gene. The CDR3 contains 15 residues. Germline assignment: CDR1 GTSNPN and CDR2 SVGIG (reference sequence). The V end was cut by 3 bases, the J end by 0 bases, with 11 bases between. The CDR3 loop is CAWRTAYATNEKLFF. The CDR3 DNA follows: TGTGCCTGGAGAACAGCCTATGCAACTAATGAAAAACTGTTTTTT. The full variable domain, rest sourced from reference TRBV30 and TRBJ1-4, is SQTIHQWPATLVQPVGSPLSLECTVEGTSNPNLYWYRQAAGRGLQLLFYSVGIGQISSEVPQNLSASRPQDRQFILSSKKLLLSDSGFYLCAWRTAYATNEKLFFGSGTQLSVL.

This clone was picked up many times. The chain couples TRBV27 to TRBJ1-5; the match to TRBD1 covers 8 bases. The CDR3 is 14 amino acids. Per germline, CDR1 MNHEY and CDR2 SMNVEV (reference sequence). V lost 5 bases, J lost 4 bases, and 4 bases stayed unmatched. CDR3 sequence reads: CASSPDRGNQPQHF. In DNA, the CDR3 is TGTGCCAGCAGTCCTGACAGGGGAAATCAGCCCCAGCATTTT.

The gene calls are TRBV2 and TRBJ2-5; 7 positions match TRBD1. The germline V gene has CDR1 SNHLY and CDR2 FYNNEI. This CDR3 has 13 amino acids. The V gene end was trimmed by 5 bases and the J gene end by 1 base; junction bases not matched to a gene: 1. The CDR3 DNA reads TGTGCCAGCAGTTGGGACAGCCAAGAGACCCAGTACTTC. Protein: CASSWDSQETQYF. The variable domain in full, completed from reference TRBV2 and TRBJ2-5, reads EPEVTQTPSHQVTQMGQEVILRCVPISNHLYFYWYRQILGQKVEFLVSFYNNEISEKSEIFDDQFSVERPDGSNFTLKIRSTKLEDSAMYFCASSWDSQETQYFGPGTRLLVL.

V is TRBV7-8 and J is TRBJ2-1; 8 bases line up with TRBD2. Trimming removed 7 bases from V and 9 bases from J; junction bases left unmatched: 14. The germline V gene has CDR1 SGHVS and CDR2 FQNEAQ. CDR3 length: 15 amino acids. The CDR3 protein is CASIPGSGAWGEQFF. The DNA for the CDR3 is TGTGCCAGCATCCCCGGTAGCGGGGCCTGGGGTGAGCAGTTCTTC.

The rearrangement links TRBV2 to TRBJ1-2; D not certain. The CDR3 extends over 12 amino acids. Per germline, CDR1 SNHLY and CDR2 FYNNEI. V lost 3 bases and J lost 5, with 7 bases in between. The CDR3 protein is CASSETRYGYTF. The CDR3, as DNA: TGTGCCAGCAGTGAGACACGGTATGGCTACACCTTC.

This chain joins TRBV18 and TRBJ1-2, with a tentative D call TRBD1 (5 bases). Deletions cut 3 bases from V and 3 bases from J, with 5 bases between. This CDR3 is 12 amino acids long. The V gene's germline CDR1 is KGHSH and CDR2 LQKENI. The CDR3 DNA sequence: TGTGCCAGCTCACCCAGGGACTATGGCTACACCTTC. This gives the protein CASSPRDYGYTF.

This clone has just a few counts. This sequence joins TRBV5-1 and TRBJ2-1; TRBD1 matches 12 bases. V trimming: 0 bases; J trimming: 7 bases; junction bases outside the gene matches: 5. The length of the CDR3 is 16 residues. Germline V lookup: CDR1 SGHRS, CDR2 YFSETQ. The CDR3 sequence is CASSLGDRGLENEQFF. DNA of the CDR3: TGCGCCAGCAGCTTGGGGGACAGGGGGCTGGAGAATGAGCAGTTCTTC.

This clone was observed a few times. J is TRBJ2-7 and V is TRBV2; perhaps TRBD1 as D (6 bases). The CDR3 is made up of 13 amino acids. The V and J ends lost 7 bases and 1 base respectively, with 11 bases between them. CDR1 SNHLY and CDR2 FYNNEI come from the germline V gene. The DNA for the CDR3 is TGTGCCAGCACCTTACAGGGTTCCTACGAGCAGTACGTC. Encoded protein: CASTLQGSYEQYV.

The rearrangement joins TRBV19 to TRBJ2-5; perhaps TRBD1 as D (7 bases). Germline CDR1 is LNHDA and CDR2 is SQIVND (reference sequence). Trimming stripped 4 bases from V and 4 bases from J, with 10 bases between. The CDR3 runs to 13 residues. The CDR3 sequence is CASSTQGGETQYF. CDR3 in DNA: TGTGCCAGTAGTACTCAGGGGGGAGAGACCCAGTACTTC.

The V and J genes are TRBV19 and TRBJ1-2; 7 bases are shared with TRBD1. After removal of 4 bases from V and 6 bases from J, the junction contained 14 bases not matched to a gene. Germline lookup yields CDR1 LNHDA and CDR2 SQIVND (reference sequence). The CDR3 consists of 16 residues. The DNA for the CDR3 is TGTGCCAGTAGTACCCCTGAGGGGGCCGATAGGAATGGCTACACCTTC. It encodes CASSTPEGADRNGYTF.

The chain uses TRBV13 and TRBJ2-1; 8 bases map to TRBD2. From germline, CDR1 is PRHDT and CDR2 FYEKMQ (reference sequence). The J segment lost 6 bases and the V segment lost 5 bases, leaving 15 bases of the junction unmatched. CDR3 length: 17 amino acids. The CDR3 region is CASSLGTSLIFSNEQFF. The CDR3 coding sequence is TGTGCCAGCAGCCTCGGGACTAGTCTTATATTCTCCAATGAGCAGTTCTTC.

The chain recombines TRBV4-1 with TRBJ2-7; D is unresolved. Trimming took off 1 base at V and 5 bases at J, with 9 bases between the two ends. The CDR3 runs 13 residues. Germline V CDR1 and CDR2: MGHRA, YSYEKL. CDR3 residues: CASSQGLRHEQYF. Written as DNA, the CDR3 is TGCGCCAGCAGCCAAGGTCTGAGGCACGAGCAGTACTTC.

The chain links TRBV5-1 to TRBJ2-3; D may be TRBD1 (5 bases). The CDR3 contains 16 residues. Germline values: CDR1 SGHRS, CDR2 YFSETQ. The V end was cut by 1 base, the J end by 0 bases, with 12 bases between. This chain's CDR3 is CASSLWVGVSTDTQYF. The CDR3 DNA reads as TGCGCCAGCAGCTTGTGGGTAGGGGTTAGCACAGATACGCAGTATTTT.

This chain connects TRBV20-1 to TRBJ2-5; D is unclear. From germline, CDR1 is DFQATT and CDR2 SNEGSKA (reference sequence). Trimming took 3 bases from V and 1 from J, leaving 12 bases between them. CDR3 size: 14 residues. CDR3 sequence: CSASPAGPQETQYF. In DNA, the CDR3 is TGCAGTGCTAGTCCCGCAGGTCCCCAAGAGACCCAGTACTTC.

The chain employs TRBV7-2 and TRBJ2-1; maybe TRBD1 (5 bases). V was cut by 4 bases and J by 1 base, with 8 bases left in between. There are 14 residues in the CDR3. CDR1 is SGHTA, CDR2 FQGNSA, per germline. The CDR3 region is CASSSRVSYNEQFF. The CDR3 DNA reads TGTGCCAGCAGCTCCAGGGTATCCTACAATGAGCAGTTCTTC.

CDR3 bases: TGTGCCAGCTCACCACGAGGGAAGAATTCGGACACTGAAGCTTTCTTT. Translating it yields CASSPRGKNSDTEAFF. The chain employs TRBV18 and TRBJ1-1; D is uncertain. V shed 1 base and J shed 3 bases, with 15 bases lying between them. CDR3 length equals 16 residues. CDR1 and CDR2 (germline): KGHSH, LQKENI.

The V gene is TRBV5-1, the J gene TRBJ2-5; maybe TRBD2 (5 bases). The CDR3 is 14 amino acids. From germline, CDR1 is SGHRS and CDR2 YFSETQ. V lost 4 bases and J lost 5, with 15 bases in between. CDR3 protein: CASSTRAFGETQYF. CDR3 DNA: TGCGCCAGCAGCACGCGGGCGTTTGGGGAGACCCAGTACTTC.

V usage is TRBV7-2 and J usage is TRBJ2-1, with D possibly TRBD2 on 6 matching bases. This CDR3 is built from 14 residues. Germline CDR1 reads SGHTA; CDR2 reads FQGNSA. Trimming shortened V by 1 base and J by 9 bases, and 13 bases separated the two germline ends. Written as DNA, the CDR3 is TGTGCCAGCAGCTTAGTGACCACGGGGGTTGAGCAGTTCTTC. It is translated as CASSLVTTGVEQFF.